In this sample, the clone carrying this TCR beta chain turned up many times. Its antigen is undetermined. The record originates from a study of T cells in Graves' hyperthyroidism and ophthalmopathy. The CDR3 is made up of 14 amino acids. CDR1 is MGHRA and CDR2 is YSYEKL in the germline V gene. V lost 1 base, J lost 5 bases, and 11 bases lay in between. Whole-study findings and limits: The blood repertoire included most of the expanded thyroid clonotypes above 0.001.

When ophthalmopathy did not progress within 18 months, Graves' hyperthyroidism was considered stable. Each 10 ml fresh peripheral blood draw supplied the PBMCs. RNA transcripts yielded amplified TCR beta CDR3 regions. Researchers ran a first-round RT-PCR on the TCR CDR3 using the HTBI primer set. TCRdb used MiXCR to reprocess the multiplex PCR reads, holding one entry per CDR3 protein. The table shows around 520,000 distinct CDR3 sequences, with 12% to 15% occurring only once. The sequence derives from a woman in her forties with Graves' hyperthyroidism. V gene TRBV4-1 combines with J gene TRBJ2-5; perhaps TRBD2 as D (6 bases). The material sequenced was blood. The CDR3 DNA reads as TGCGCCAGCAGCCAAGTGGGGGGAGCGGAGACCCAGTACTTC. As protein: CASSQVGGAETQYF.